This T cell receptor (beta chain) was sequenced during a study of molecular identifiers for immune sequencing clone quantification. General study results and limits: Spiked Jurkat TCR RNA equivalent to one cell was reportedly detectable in one million naive cells. Clone sizes that are highly expanded could be underestimated when identical TCR molecules share a barcode. Clones that exceeded 20 RNA copies held over 97% of effector molecules, yet under 1% in naive cells.

It was from roughly 21,000 to 960,000 sorted cells, with 10%, 30% or 50% RNA, that naive CD8 libraries came. TCRdb itself ran the PCR reads through MiXCR, one entry per CDR3 protein. The sample comprises some 89,000 distinct CDR3 sequences, less than 25% of which are singletons, and approximately 0.91% rests with the top ten. This clonotype has a count of ten or more. Its target is not known. The CDR3 extends over 17 amino acids. The germline gives CDR1 MNHEY, CDR2 SVGEGT. The V end was cut by 0 bases, the J end by 0 bases, with 12 bases between. This TCR was sampled from a human donor in good health. Some libraries in this study had Jurkat cell RNA spiked in. The gene calls are TRBV6-2 or TRBV6-3 and TRBJ1-5; D is unresolved. Sequencing input: naive CD8+ T cells from blood, with Jurkat cell RNA spiked in. Described subset: FACS-sorted CD8+CD4-CCR7+CD45RA+ naive T cells. The CDR3 loop is CASSYSTGYYSNQPQHF. CDR3 in DNA: TGTGCCAGCAGTTACTCGACTGGGTACTATAGCAATCAGCCCCAGCATTTT.